Below are 9 T cell receptor beta chains sequenced from a single sample in a study of PD-1 blockade in classical Hodgkin lymphoma. Using immunoSEQ multiplex PCR, the repertoire was profiled, and TCRdb retains in-frame clones only, with some absent. The sample has tens of thousands of clones; 86% are singletons. Time point reported: cycle 4 day 1 (C4D1), after six to seven weeks of nivolumab. Brentuximab vedotin exposure varied, and every patient relapsed after autologous stem cell transplantation. The input for sequencing was peripheral blood mononuclear cells (PBMCs), taken before the fourth cycle of nivolumab. The source of these receptors is a human donor with classical Hodgkin lymphoma.

This clone was counted a single time. The gene calls are TRBV10-3 and TRBJ2-7, with D unresolved. Germline CDR1 ENHRY, CDR2 SYGVKD. This CDR3 is built from 11 residues. V was pared by 0 bases and J by 6 bases, with 3 bases between. The CDR3 protein is CAISESGEQYF. The CDR3 bases are TGTGCCATCAGTGAGTCTGGCGAGCAGTACTTC.

The chain recombines TRBV29-1 with TRBJ1-1, with unresolved D. The length of the CDR3 is 10 residues. From germline, CDR1 is SQVTM and CDR2 ANQGSEA. With 6 bases removed from V and 5 bases from J, the gap between germline ends came to 7 bases. The CDR3 is CSVAVTEAFF. The CDR3 DNA sequence: TGCAGCGTAGCGGTTACTGAAGCTTTCTTT.

The rearrangement links TRBV4-3 to TRBJ2-7; D ambiguous. This CDR3 has 12 residues. V lost 3 bases and J 2 bases, leaving 5 bases between the germline ends. Germline CDR1 reads LGHNA; CDR2 reads YSLEER. In nucleotides, the CDR3 is TGCGCCAGCAGCCACCGGGCCTACGAGCAGTACTTC. It specifies CASSHRAYEQYF.

The chain employs TRBV7-9 and TRBJ2-5, with 10 bases matching TRBD2. With 6 bases clipped from V and 0 bases from J, the junction kept 7 bases outside the gene matches. This CDR3 region has 16 residues. Per germline, CDR1 SEHNR and CDR2 FQNEAQ (reference sequence). Here the CDR3 DNA reads TGTGCCAGCAGGGAGGGACTAGCGCACTACCAAGAGACCCAGTACTTC. Residues: CASREGLAHYQETQYF.

V usage is TRBV6-5 and J usage is TRBJ1-4; tentatively, D is TRBD1 (5 bases). The CDR3 extends over 13 amino acids. V lost 0 bases and J lost 10, with 9 bases in between. The germline CDR1 and CDR2 sequences are MNHEY and SVGAGI. The CDR3 bases are TGTGCCAGCAGTTACTCGAGTGGGGGAAAACTGTTTTTT. Its protein product is CASSYSSGGKLFF.

The chain carries TRBV7-2 and TRBJ1-5; D gene uncertain. The length of the CDR3 is 15 residues. Germline CDR1 and CDR2: SGHTA and FQGNSA. V was clipped by 1 base and J by 3 bases, with 10 bases between them. The CDR3 DNA is TGTGCCAGCAGCTTAGTTAGGCAGGACAATCAGCCCCAGCATTTT. Protein: CASSLVRQDNQPQHF.

This chain uses TRBV7-6 with TRBJ1-1; 7 nucleotides agree with TRBD1. CDR1 is SGHVS and CDR2 is FNYEAQ in the germline V gene. Trimming took 3 bases from V and 8 from J; bases not matched to a gene: 6. CDR3 size: 13 residues. The CDR3 spells CASSLGTGVEAFF. CDR3 nucleotides: TGTGCCAGCAGCTTGGGAACAGGGGTCGAAGCTTTCTTT.

The rearrangement uses TRBV19 and TRBJ2-3, with a tentative D call TRBD1 (6 bases). The CDR3 length is 14 residues. Germline values: CDR1 LNHDA, CDR2 SQIVND (reference sequence). Trimming removed 5 bases at V and 2 bases at J, with 11 bases between. The CDR3 sequence: CASSRDTNTDTQYF. For the CDR3, the DNA is TGTGCCAGTAGTCGGGACACAAACACAGATACGCAGTATTTT.

The V and J genes are TRBV7-8 and TRBJ1-2; D is ambiguous. V was cut by 1 base and J by 1 base, with 7 bases left in between. The germline gives CDR1 SGHVS, CDR2 FQNEAQ. This CDR3 contains 14 residues. CDR3: CASSLGTGNYGYTF. For the CDR3, the DNA is TGTGCCAGCAGCTTAGGGACCGGTAACTATGGCTACACCTTC.